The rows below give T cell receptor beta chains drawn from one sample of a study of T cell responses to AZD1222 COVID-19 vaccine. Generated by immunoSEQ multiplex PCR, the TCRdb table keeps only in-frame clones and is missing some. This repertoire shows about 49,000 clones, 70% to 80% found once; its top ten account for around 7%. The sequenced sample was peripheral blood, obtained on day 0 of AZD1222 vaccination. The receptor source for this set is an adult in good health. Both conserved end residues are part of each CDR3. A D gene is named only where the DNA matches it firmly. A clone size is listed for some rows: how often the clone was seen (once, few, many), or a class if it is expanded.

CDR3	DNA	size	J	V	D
CASSPIQGQGNTGELFF	TGTGCCAGCTCACCCATTCAGGGACAGGGAAACACCGGGGAGCTGTTTTTT	.	TRBJ2-2	TRBV18	TRBD1
CASSLLPSSYNEQFF	TGTGCCAGCAGTTTACTCCCGAGCTCCTACAATGAGCAGTTCTTC	.	TRBJ2-1	TRBV27	.
CASSIARGSGSEDEQFF	TGTGCCAGTAGTATAGCTCGAGGTAGCGGGAGTGAGGATGAGCAGTTCTTC	.	TRBJ2-1	TRBV19	TRBD2
CASSSSGSMNEQYF	TGTGCCAGCAGTTCAAGCGGGAGTATGAACGAGCAGTACTTC	.	TRBJ2-7	TRBV28	TRBD2
CASSPPGGRPDTQYF	TGTGCCAGCAGCCCGCCCGGGGGCAGGCCAGATACGCAGTATTTT	.	TRBJ2-3	TRBV5-5	.
CASSITGPNQPQHF	TGTGCCAGTAGTATTACAGGTCCCAATCAGCCCCAGCATTTT	.	TRBJ1-5	TRBV19	.
CASSFRTGVSSGYTF	TGTGCCAGCAGCTTCCGGACAGGGGTGTCCTCGGGCTACACCTTC	.	TRBJ1-2	TRBV7-8	TRBD1
CASSQGSGLYTGELFF	TGTGCCAGCAGCCAAGGTTCGGGACTTTACACCGGGGAGCTGTTTTTT	.	TRBJ2-2	TRBV14	.
CASSQNGQGDYGYTF	TGTGCCAGCAGCCAAAATGGACAGGGCGACTATGGCTACACCTTC	.	TRBJ1-2	TRBV4-2	TRBD1
CASSSDLGGREKLFF	TGTGCCAGCAGTTCCGACCTTGGGGGGCGTGAAAAACTGTTTTTT	.	TRBJ1-4	TRBV28	.
CASSLSFSVLNSPLHF	TGTGCCAGCAGTTTATCCTTCTCGGTGCTGAATTCACCCCTCCACTTT	.	TRBJ1-6	TRBV28	.
CASSGLYQPQHF	TGTGCCAGCAGTGGTCTATATCAGCCCCAGCATTTT	.	TRBJ1-5	TRBV2	.
CASSPRGQGSHTIYF	TGTGCCAGCAGTCCCCGCGGACAGGGTTCTCACACCATATATTTT	.	TRBJ1-3	TRBV28	TRBD1
CASSQGVGGVTEAFF	TGTGCCAGCAGCCAAGGTGTTGGAGGTGTCACTGAAGCTTTCTTT	.	TRBJ1-1	TRBV3-1/TRBV3-2	.
CASSLLGVNGELFF	TGTGCCAGCAGTTTACTAGGGGTGAACGGGGAGCTGTTTTTT	.	TRBJ2-2	TRBV6-2/TRBV6-3	.
CASSQDGYYGYTF	TGCGCCAGCAGCCAAGATGGATACTATGGCTACACCTTC	.	TRBJ1-2	TRBV4-1	.
CASSEKLSLPLHF	TGTGCCAGCAGTGAAAAGTTATCGCTACCCCTCCACTTT	.	TRBJ1-6	TRBV2	.
CASRKYVAGGSNVLTF	TGTGCCAGCAGGAAATACGTGGCAGGGGGTTCCAACGTCCTGACTTTC	.	TRBJ2-6	TRBV7-9	TRBD1
CASSYLGRTDTQYF	TGTGCCAGCAGTTACCTGGGACGCACAGATACGCAGTATTTT	.	TRBJ2-3	TRBV6-5	.
CSVPGAANTIYF	TGCAGCGTTCCGGGCGCAGCGAACACCATATATTTT	.	TRBJ1-3	TRBV29-1	.
CASSAGTLNTIYF	TGCGCCAGCAGTGCCGGGACATTAAACACCATATATTTT	.	TRBJ1-3	TRBV10-2	.
CASSQERGAWEKLFF	TGTGCCAGCAGCCAAGAACGGGGGGCATGGGAAAAACTGTTTTTT	.	TRBJ1-4	TRBV4-2	.
CASSNRAQHF	TGTGCCAGCAGTAACCGGGCCCAGCATTTT	.	TRBJ1-5	TRBV6-5	.
CASSGRPGGGLVETQYF	TGTGCCAGCAGTGGCCGCCCAGGGGGCGGATTGGTAGAGACCCAGTACTTC	.	TRBJ2-5	TRBV2	TRBD1
CASSQKRDPVYNEQFF	TGTGCCAGCAGCCAAAAAAGGGACCCAGTCTACAATGAGCAGTTCTTC	.	TRBJ2-1	TRBV3-1/TRBV3-2	.
CASSRDRGLRETQYF	TGTGCCAGCAGCAGAGACAGGGGCCTCCGAGAGACCCAGTACTTC	once	TRBJ2-5	TRBV5-6	TRBD1
CASSLRQGDSPLHF	TGTGCCAGCAGCTTGCGTCAGGGAGATTCACCCCTCCACTTT	.	TRBJ1-6	TRBV5-4	.
CASTGRAAIYGYTF	TGTGCCAGCACCGGGAGGGCAGCTATCTATGGCTACACCTTC	.	TRBJ1-2	TRBV6-5	.
CASSLRGWNQPQHF	TGTGCCAGTAGTCTCAGGGGTTGGAATCAGCCCCAGCATTTT	.	TRBJ1-5	TRBV19	.
CASSFGATGELFF	TGTGCCAGCAGCTTTGGTGCGACCGGGGAGCTGTTTTTT	.	TRBJ2-2	TRBV11-1	.
CASSSDLGGEQYF	TGTGCCAGCAGCTCAGACCTCGGAGGGGAGCAGTACTTC	.	TRBJ2-7	TRBV7-8	.
CASSLEPQGETQYF	TGTGCCAGCAGCTTAGAACCCCAGGGAGAGACCCAGTACTTC	few	TRBJ2-5	TRBV11-1	.
CASSDQGVYGYTF	TGTGCCAGCAGCGATCAGGGTGTCTATGGCTACACCTTC	few	TRBJ1-2	TRBV11-2	.
CASSLNTLSGNTIYF	TGTGCCAGCAGCCTAAACACACTCTCTGGAAACACCATATATTTT	.	TRBJ1-3	TRBV7-2	.
CASSQDPGAQPQHF	TGCGCCAGCAGCCAAGATCCAGGTGCGCAGCCCCAGCATTTT	few	TRBJ1-5	TRBV4-1	.
CASRLAGTGTGELFF	TGTGCCAGCAGATTAGCGGGGACAGGCACCGGGGAGCTGTTTTTT	.	TRBJ2-2	TRBV7-6	.
CATSDGDRREQYF	TGTGCCACCAGTGACGGGGACAGGCGCGAGCAGTACTTC	.	TRBJ2-7	TRBV24-1	TRBD1
CASSRQINQPQHF	TGTGCCAGCAGTAGACAGATCAATCAGCCCCAGCATTTT	.	TRBJ1-5	TRBV28	.
CASRMGLYQETQYF	TGTGCCAGCAGGATGGGGCTGTACCAAGAGACCCAGTACTTC	.	TRBJ2-5	TRBV28	.
CASSTGGVRNQPQHF	TGTGCCAGCAGTACAGGGGGAGTTCGCAATCAGCCCCAGCATTTT	.	TRBJ1-5	TRBV28	TRBD1
CASSQEGSGGLYEQYF	TGTGCCAGCAGCCAAGAAGGGAGCGGGGGACTATACGAGCAGTACTTC	.	TRBJ2-7	TRBV4-2	TRBD2
CASSGRDREDTQYF	TGCGCCAGCAGCGGCCGGGACAGAGAAGATACGCAGTATTTT	.	TRBJ2-3	TRBV5-1	TRBD1
CASSLGALGYSNQPQHF	TGTGCCAGCAGTTTAGGGGCATTAGGATATAGCAATCAGCCCCAGCATTTT	.	TRBJ1-5	TRBV28	.
CASSHLNQPQHF	TGTGCCAGCAGCCATTTAAATCAGCCCCAGCATTTT	.	TRBJ1-5	TRBV3-1/TRBV3-2	.
CASSPRTLPTLFF	TGTGCCAGCAGTCCGAGGACACTCCCGACTCTGTTCTTC	.	TRBJ2-1	TRBV12-3/TRBV12-4	.
CASSPRLAGAIVVQYF	TGTGCCAGCAGCCCCCGACTAGCGGGAGCCATTGTAGTGCAGTACTTC	once	TRBJ2-7	TRBV5-8	TRBD2
CASTTGDYSGNTIYF	TGTGCCAGCACCACTGGGGATTACTCTGGAAACACCATATATTTT	once	TRBJ1-3	TRBV5-8	.